This TCR beta chain originates from a study of shared clonotypes between healthy human individuals. Profiling relied on immunoSEQ multiplex PCR, and the TCRdb table lists in-frame clones only, not all of them. This table has around 1.6 million clones, 98% appearing once. In the CD4+ fraction, cells were divided into CD45RA+ naive and CD45RA-negative memory subsets. Germline values: CDR1 MDHEN, CDR2 SYDVKM. The trim removed 7 bases at V and 3 bases at J, leaving 9 bases unmatched. The CDR3 totals 14 residues. Sequenced sample: naive CD4+ T cells sorted from blood. The subset denotes: CD45RA+ positively selected. The receptor was derived from a man aged 30-40 years in good health. The chain couples TRBV28 to TRBJ2-7, with 7 bases lining up with TRBD1. The CDR3 here is CASTLQGTSYEQYF. The DNA for the CDR3 is TGTGCCAGCACCCTACAGGGGACCAGCTACGAGCAGTACTTC.